This TCR beta chain came from a study of T cells in tuberculosis (dated by TCRdb to the late 2010s). General notes on the study: The study combined CD1B tetramers and high-throughput TCR immunosequencing to characterize T cells specific for the mycobacterial lipid antigen glucose monomycolate (GMM). With over 8 people per group, a South African clinical cohort compared IGRA-negative adolescents, IGRA-positive adolescents with latent tuberculosis, and adults with active tuberculosis. The study at large found these results: With the diverse GMM-specific repertoire as input, a classifier achieved around 87% accuracy (AUROC 0.90), whereas GEM motif frequencies as input gave under 75% accuracy. Active tuberculosis TCR-alpha repertoires showed smaller mean NN-distances to GMM-specific TCRs than IGRA-negative controls, suggesting clonal expansion of these TCRs. Which clinical samples got chosen depended on the availability of cryopreserved specimens, and the active tuberculosis cases were adults, whereas the controls were adolescents. Shorter CDR3-alpha lengths in active tuberculosis patients partly drove the smaller NN-distances, and the TCR-beta difference was not statistically significant.

The immunoSEQ multiplex PCR assay was used to generate TCR libraries, with TCR-beta and/or TCR-alpha/delta assays applied to each sample. Amplified TCR libraries were sequenced on the Illumina high-throughput platform. The source study handled its data this way. Clustering and dimensionality reduction relied on pairwise TCRdist distances among GMM-specific receptors from T cells that were either sorted ex vivo or expanded in vitro. Each clinical repertoire received a mean NN-distance score, defined as the average TCRdist to the nearest 10% of tetramer-positive reference sequences. GEM TCR motif frequency was calculated as the fraction of unique TCRs that matched known GEM sequences by V/J usage and CDR3 length. Active tuberculosis was classified by linear discriminant analysis with leave-one-out cross-validation, implemented in scikit-learn. As stored in TCRdb, this immuneACCESS dataset retains in-frame rearrangements with V and J assigned. A fraction of the clones does not appear; measured against another copy, unresolved V genes explain less than half of the discrepancy, and the remainder lacks a known reason. V and J calls and clone size are copied from that table; D and trimming were computed from the DNA. This sample gives 35,000 to 55,000 clones in total; around 94% of them show up just once. The ten largest clones represent around 1.9% of the sample.

This clone was seen only once. No cognate antigen has been identified for it. No base qualities exist here, and no much larger clone lies one base off it. At study entry, adolescents were screened for latent tuberculosis infection using a tuberculin skin test and the QuantiFERON-TB GOLD In-Tube IGRA. Immunosequencing was performed on unsorted cryopreserved PBMC and covered approximately 110,000 T cells per clinical donor on average. Eleven high schools in the Worcester region of the Western Cape, South Africa, served as enrollment sites for adolescents aged 12 to 18 years. Around ten M. tuberculosis-infected adolescents and around 10 uninfected adolescents, matched for age and sex, were selected. PBMC from adolescents were isolated by density centrifugation from freshly drawn heparinized blood and were then cryopreserved. The TCR was taken from a donor aged 10-29 years with latent tuberculosis or without tuberculosis infection. Some clones in this sample may be carry-over from other donors' samples. Source material: PBMCs.

CDR3 protein: CSAGTSGRADAYNEQFF. Read as DNA, the sequence is TGCAGCGCCGGGACTAGCGGGAGGGCCGATGCCTACAATGAGCAGTTCTTC. Here the chain combines TRBV29-1 and TRBJ2-1; a stretch of 16 junction bases matches TRBD2. Taken from the germline V gene, the CDR1 and CDR2 loops are SQVTM and ANQGSEA. Trimming removed 7 bases from V and 2 bases from J; the gene matches leave 8 bases unexplained. The CDR3 runs 17 residues from the cysteine to the phenylalanine. The CDR3 DNA has 51 bases and is translated from base 1.